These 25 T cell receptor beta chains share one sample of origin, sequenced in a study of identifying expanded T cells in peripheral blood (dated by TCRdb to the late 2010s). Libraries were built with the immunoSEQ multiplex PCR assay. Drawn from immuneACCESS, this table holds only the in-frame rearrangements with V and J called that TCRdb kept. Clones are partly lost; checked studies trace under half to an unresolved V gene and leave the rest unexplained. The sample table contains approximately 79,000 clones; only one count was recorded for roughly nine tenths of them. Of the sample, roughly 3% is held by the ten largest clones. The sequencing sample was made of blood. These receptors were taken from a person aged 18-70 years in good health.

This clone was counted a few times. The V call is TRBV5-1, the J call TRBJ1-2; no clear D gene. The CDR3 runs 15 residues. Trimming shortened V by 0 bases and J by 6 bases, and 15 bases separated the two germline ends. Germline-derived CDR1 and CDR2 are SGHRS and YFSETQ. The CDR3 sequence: CASSLDRLSPDGYTF. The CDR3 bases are TGCGCCAGCAGCTTGGATCGGCTTAGCCCGGATGGCTACACCTTC.

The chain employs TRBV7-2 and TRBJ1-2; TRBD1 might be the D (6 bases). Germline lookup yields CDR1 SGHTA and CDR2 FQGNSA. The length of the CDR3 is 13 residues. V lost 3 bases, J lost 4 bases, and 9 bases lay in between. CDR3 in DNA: TGTGCCAGCAGCTTTGGACAGATCTATGGCTACACCTTC. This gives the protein CASSFGQIYGYTF.

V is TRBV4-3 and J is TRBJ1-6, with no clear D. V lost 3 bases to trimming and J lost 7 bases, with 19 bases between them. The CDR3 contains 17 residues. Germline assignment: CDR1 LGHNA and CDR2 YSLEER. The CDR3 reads CASSQFPSGFGNSPLHF. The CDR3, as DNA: TGCGCCAGCAGCCAGTTTCCCTCGGGCTTCGGGAATTCACCCCTCCACTTT.

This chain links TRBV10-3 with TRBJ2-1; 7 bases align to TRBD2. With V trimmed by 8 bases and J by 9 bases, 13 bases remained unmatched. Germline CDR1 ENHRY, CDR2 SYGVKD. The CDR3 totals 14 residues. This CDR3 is CAICGGGEEVEQFF. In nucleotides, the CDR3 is TGTGCCATCTGCGGCGGGGGAGAAGAGGTTGAGCAGTTCTTC.

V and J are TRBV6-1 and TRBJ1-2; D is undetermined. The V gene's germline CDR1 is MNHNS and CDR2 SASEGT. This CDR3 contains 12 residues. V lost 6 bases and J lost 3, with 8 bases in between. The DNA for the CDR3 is TGTGCCAGCAGCCCCTCGGACTATGGCTACACCTTC. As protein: CASSPSDYGYTF.

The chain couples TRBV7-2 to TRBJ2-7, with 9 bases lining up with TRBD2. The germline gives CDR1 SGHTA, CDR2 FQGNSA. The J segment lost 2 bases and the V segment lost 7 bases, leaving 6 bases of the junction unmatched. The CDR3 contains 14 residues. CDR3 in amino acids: CASTATSGPYEQYF. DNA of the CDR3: TGTGCCAGCACCGCGACTAGCGGCCCCTACGAGCAGTACTTC.

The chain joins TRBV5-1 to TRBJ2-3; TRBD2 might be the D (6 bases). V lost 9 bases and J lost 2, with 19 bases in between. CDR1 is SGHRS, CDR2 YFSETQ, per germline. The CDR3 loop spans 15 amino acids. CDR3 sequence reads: CATTTGATNTDTQYF. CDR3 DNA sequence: TGCGCCACCACCACGGGAGCTACGAACACAGATACGCAGTATTTT.

CDR3 bases: TGTGCCAGCAGTCCCCCCCGGGAAGAGCAGTTCTTC. Translated: CASSPPREEQFF. This sequence joins TRBV28 and TRBJ2-1; D is perhaps TRBD2 (5 bases). The V end lost 5 bases, the J end lost 10 bases, and 12 bases lay between the germline ends. The CDR3 totals 12 residues. Germline V gene sequence: CDR1 MDHEN, CDR2 SYDVKM.

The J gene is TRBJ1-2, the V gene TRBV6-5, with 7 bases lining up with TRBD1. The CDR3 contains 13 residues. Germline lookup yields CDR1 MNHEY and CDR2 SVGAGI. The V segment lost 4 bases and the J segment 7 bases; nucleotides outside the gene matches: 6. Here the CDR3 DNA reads TGTGCCAGCAGTTTAAACAGGGGCTCTGGCTACACCTTC. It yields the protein CASSLNRGSGYTF.

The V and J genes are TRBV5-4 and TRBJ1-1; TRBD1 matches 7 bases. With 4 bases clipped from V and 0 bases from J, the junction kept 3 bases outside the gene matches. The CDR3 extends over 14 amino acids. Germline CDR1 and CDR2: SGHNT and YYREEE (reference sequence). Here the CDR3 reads CASSRTGLNTEAFF. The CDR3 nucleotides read TGTGCCAGCAGCCGGACAGGTTTGAACACTGAAGCTTTCTTT.

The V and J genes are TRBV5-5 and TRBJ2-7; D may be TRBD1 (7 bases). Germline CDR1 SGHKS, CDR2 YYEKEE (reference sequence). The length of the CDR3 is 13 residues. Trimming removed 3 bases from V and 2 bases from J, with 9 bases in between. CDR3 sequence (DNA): TGTGCCAGCAGCTCCAGGGGGGCCTACGAGCAGTACTTC. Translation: CASSSRGAYEQYF.

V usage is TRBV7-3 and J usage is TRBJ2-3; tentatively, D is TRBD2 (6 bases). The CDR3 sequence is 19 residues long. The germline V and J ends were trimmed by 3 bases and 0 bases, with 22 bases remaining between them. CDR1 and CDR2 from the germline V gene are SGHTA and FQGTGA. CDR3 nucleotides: TGTGCCAGCAGCTTCTCGGACTACCGACAAGACCCTAGCACAGATACGCAGTATTTT. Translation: CASSFSDYRQDPSTDTQYF.

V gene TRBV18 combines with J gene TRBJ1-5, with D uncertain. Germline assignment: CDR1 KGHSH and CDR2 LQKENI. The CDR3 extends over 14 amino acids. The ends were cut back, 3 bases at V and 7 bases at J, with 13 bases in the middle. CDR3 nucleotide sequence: TGTGCCAGCTCACCCCAAAACGGGCAGCAGCCCCAGCATTTT. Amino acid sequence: CASSPQNGQQPQHF.

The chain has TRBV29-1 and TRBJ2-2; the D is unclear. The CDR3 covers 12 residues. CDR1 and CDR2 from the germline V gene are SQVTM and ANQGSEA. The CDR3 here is CSAFGFTGELFF. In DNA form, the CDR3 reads TGCAGTGCCTTCGGATTCACCGGGGAGCTGTTTTTT.

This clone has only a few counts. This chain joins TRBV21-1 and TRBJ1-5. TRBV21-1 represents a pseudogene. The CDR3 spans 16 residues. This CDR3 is CASSKGPGVGYQPQHF. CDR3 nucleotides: TGTGCCAGCAGCAAAGGTCCAGGAGTAGGATATCAGCCCCAGCATTTT.

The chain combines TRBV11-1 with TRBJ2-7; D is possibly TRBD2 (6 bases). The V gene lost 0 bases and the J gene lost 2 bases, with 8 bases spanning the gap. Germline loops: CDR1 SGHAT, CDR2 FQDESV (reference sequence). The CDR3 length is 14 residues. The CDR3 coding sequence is TGTGCCAGCAGCTTAGCGGGAGGAGCCTACGAGCAGTACTTC. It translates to CASSLAGGAYEQYF.

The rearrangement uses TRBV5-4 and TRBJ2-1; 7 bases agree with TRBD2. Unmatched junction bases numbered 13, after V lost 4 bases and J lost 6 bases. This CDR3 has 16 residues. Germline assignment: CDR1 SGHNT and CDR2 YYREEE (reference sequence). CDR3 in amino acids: CASSTKTSLYRNEQFF. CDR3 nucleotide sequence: TGTGCCAGCAGCACGAAGACTAGCCTCTACCGCAATGAGCAGTTCTTC.

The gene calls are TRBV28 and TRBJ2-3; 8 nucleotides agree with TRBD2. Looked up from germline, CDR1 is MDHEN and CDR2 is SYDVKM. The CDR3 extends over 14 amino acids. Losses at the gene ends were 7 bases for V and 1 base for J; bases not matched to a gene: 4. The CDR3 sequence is CASTLAGRTDTQYF. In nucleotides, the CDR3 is TGTGCCAGCACGCTAGCGGGCCGCACAGATACGCAGTATTTT.

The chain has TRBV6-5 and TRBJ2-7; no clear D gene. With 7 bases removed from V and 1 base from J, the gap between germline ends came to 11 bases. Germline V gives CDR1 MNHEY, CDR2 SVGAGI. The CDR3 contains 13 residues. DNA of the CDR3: TGTGCCAGCAACTCCGGGTTATCCTACGAGCAGTACTTC. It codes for CASNSGLSYEQYF.

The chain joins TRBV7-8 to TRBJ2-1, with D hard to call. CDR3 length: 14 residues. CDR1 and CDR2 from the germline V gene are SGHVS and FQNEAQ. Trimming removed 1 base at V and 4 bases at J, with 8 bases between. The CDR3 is CASSLGRVYNEQFF. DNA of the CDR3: TGTGCCAGCAGCTTAGGTAGGGTATACAATGAGCAGTTCTTC.

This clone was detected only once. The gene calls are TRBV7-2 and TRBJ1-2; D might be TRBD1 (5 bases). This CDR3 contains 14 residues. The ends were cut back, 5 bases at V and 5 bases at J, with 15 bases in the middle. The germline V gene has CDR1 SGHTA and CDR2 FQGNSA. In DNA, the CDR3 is TGTGCCAGCAGCCCCCCCGGGACGGATTATGGCTACACCTTC. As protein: CASSPPGTDYGYTF.

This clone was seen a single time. The chain's CDR3 is CSVEDRDSNYGYTF. The CDR3 bases are TGCAGCGTTGAAGATCGGGACAGCAACTATGGCTACACCTTC. V is TRBV29-1 and J is TRBJ1-2; TRBD1 matches 7 bases. Germline values: CDR1 SQVTM, CDR2 ANQGSEA. J gave up 2 bases and V 0 bases, and 3 bases lay outside the gene matches. The CDR3 extends over 14 amino acids.

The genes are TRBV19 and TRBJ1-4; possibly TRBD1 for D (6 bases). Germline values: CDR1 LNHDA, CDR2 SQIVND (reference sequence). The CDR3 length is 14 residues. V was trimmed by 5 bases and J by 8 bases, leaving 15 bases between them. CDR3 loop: CASSVGTTGEKLFF. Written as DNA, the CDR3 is TGTGCCAGTAGTGTCGGGACAACAGGGGAAAAACTGTTTTTT. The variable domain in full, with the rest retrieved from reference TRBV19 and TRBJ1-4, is DGGITQSPKYLFRKEGQNVTLSCEQNLNHDAMYWYRQDPGQGLRLIYYSQIVNDFQKGDIAEGYSVSREKKESFPLTVTSAQKNPTAFYLCASSVGTTGEKLFFGSGTQLSVL.

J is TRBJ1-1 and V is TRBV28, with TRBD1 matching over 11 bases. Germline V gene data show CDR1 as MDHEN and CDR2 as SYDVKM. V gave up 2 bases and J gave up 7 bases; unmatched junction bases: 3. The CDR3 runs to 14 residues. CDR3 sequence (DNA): TGTGCCAGCAGTTTAATGGGACAGGGGGGTGAAGCTTTCTTT. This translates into CASSLMGQGGEAFF. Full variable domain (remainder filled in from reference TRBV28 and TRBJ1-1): DVKVTQSSRYLVKRTGEKVFLECVQDMDHENMFWYRQDPGLGLRLIYFSYDVKMKEKGDIPEGYSVSREKKERFSLILESASTNQTSMYLCASSLMGQGGEAFFGQGTRLTVV.

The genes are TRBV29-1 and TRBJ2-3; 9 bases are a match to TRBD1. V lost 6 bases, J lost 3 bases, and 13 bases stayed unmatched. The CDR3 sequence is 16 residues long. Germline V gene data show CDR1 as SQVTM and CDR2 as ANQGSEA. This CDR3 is CSVYAPGQGKTDTQYF. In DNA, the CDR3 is TGCAGCGTCTACGCTCCGGGACAGGGCAAAACAGATACGCAGTATTTT.